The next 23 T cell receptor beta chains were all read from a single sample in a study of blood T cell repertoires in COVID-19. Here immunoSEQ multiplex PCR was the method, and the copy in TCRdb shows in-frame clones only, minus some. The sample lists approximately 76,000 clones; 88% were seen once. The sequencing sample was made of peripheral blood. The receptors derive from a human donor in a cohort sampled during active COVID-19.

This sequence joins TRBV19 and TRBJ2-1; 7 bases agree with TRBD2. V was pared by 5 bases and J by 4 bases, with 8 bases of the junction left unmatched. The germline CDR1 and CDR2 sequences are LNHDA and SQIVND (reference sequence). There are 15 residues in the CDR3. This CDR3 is CASSVGLKNYNEQFF. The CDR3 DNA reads TGTGCCAGTAGTGTGGGACTAAAAAATTACAATGAGCAGTTCTTC.

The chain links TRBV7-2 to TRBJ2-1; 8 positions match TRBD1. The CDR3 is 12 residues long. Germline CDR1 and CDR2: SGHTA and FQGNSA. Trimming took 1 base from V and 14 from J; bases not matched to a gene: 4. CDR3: CASSLDRGMEFF. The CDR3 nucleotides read TGTGCCAGCAGCTTAGACAGGGGGATGGAGTTCTTC.

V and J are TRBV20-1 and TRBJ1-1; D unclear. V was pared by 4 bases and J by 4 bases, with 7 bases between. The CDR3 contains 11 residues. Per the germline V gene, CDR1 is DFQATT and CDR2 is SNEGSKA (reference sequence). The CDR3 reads CSAIPSTEAFF. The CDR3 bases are TGCAGTGCTATCCCTTCCACTGAAGCTTTCTTT.

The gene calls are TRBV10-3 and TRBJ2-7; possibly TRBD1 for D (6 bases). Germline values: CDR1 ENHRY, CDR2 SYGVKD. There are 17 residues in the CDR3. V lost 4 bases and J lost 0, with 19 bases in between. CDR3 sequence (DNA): TGTGCCATCAGTGGCCCAGGGCCGAGGGGGAGCTCCTACGAGCAGTACTTC. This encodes CAISGPGPRGSSYEQYF.

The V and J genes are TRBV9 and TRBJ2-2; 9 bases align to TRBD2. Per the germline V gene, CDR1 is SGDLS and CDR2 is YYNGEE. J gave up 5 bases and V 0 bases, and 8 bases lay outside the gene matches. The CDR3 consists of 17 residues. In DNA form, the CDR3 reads TGTGCCAGCAGCGTAGGTGGGACTAGCTCGGTAACCGGGGAGCTGTTTTTT. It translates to CASSVGGTSSVTGELFF.

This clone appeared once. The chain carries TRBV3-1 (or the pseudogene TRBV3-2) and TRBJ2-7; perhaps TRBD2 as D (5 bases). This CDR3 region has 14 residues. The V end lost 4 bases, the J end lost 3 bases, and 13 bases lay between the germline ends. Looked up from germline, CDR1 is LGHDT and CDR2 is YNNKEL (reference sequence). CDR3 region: CASSLSAGYYEQYF. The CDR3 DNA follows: TGTGCCAGCAGCCTTTCTGCGGGCTACTACGAGCAGTACTTC.

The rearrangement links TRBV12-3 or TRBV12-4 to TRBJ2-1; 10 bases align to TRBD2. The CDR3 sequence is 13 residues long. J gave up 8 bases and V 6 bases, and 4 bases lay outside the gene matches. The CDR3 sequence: CASSGTSVHEQFF. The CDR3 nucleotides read TGTGCCAGCAGCGGGACTAGCGTACATGAGCAGTTCTTC.

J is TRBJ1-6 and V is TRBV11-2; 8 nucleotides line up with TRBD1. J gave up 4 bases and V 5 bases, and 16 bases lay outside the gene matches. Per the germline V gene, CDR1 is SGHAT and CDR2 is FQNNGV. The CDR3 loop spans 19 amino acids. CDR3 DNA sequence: TGTGCCAGCAGCCAACACCTCCCGACAGGGGAGGGGTATAATTCACCCCTCCACTTT. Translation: CASSQHLPTGEGYNSPLHF.

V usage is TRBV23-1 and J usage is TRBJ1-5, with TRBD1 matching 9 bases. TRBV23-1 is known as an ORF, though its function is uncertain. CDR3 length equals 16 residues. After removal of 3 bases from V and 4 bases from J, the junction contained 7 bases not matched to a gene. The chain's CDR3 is CASSHPDRGCNQPQHF. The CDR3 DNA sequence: TGCGCCAGCAGTCACCCCGACAGGGGGTGTAATCAGCCCCAGCATTTT.

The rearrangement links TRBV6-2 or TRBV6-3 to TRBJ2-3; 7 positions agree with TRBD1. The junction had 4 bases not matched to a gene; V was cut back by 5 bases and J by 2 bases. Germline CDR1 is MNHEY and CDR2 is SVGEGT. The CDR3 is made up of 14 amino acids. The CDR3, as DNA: TGTGCCAGCAGTCCGACAGGGACCACAGATACGCAGTATTTT. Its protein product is CASSPTGTTDTQYF.

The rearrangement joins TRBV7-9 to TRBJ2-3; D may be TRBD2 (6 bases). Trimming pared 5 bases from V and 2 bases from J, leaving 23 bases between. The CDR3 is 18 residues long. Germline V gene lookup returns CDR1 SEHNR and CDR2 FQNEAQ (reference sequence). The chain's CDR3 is CASSPSRYRELSTDTQYF. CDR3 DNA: TGTGCCAGCAGCCCGTCCCGGTATCGGGAGCTTTCCACAGATACGCAGTATTTT.

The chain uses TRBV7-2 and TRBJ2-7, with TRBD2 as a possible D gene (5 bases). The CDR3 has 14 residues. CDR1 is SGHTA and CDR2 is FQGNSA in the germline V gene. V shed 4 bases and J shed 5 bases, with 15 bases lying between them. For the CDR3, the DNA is TGTGCCAGCAGCTGGACTCCGACTGGGAACGAGCAGTACTTC. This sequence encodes CASSWTPTGNEQYF.

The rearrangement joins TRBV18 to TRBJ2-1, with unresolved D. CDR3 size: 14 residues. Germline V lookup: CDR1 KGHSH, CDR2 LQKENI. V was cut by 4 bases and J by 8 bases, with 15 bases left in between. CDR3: CASSQRSPLDEQFF. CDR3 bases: TGTGCCAGCTCACAGAGGTCCCCTTTGGATGAGCAGTTCTTC.

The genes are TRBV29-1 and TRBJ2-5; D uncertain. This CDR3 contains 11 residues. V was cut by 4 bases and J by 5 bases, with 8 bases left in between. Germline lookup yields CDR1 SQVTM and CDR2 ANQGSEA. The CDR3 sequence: CSVVMQETQYF. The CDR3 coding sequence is TGCAGCGTTGTGATGCAGGAGACCCAGTACTTC.

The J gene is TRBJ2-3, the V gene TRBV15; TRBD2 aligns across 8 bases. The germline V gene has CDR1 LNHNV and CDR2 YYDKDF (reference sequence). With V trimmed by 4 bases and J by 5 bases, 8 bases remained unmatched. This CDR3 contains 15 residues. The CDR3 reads CATSKGAGDQDTQYF. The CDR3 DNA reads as TGTGCCACCAGCAAGGGAGCGGGGGATCAAGATACGCAGTATTTT.

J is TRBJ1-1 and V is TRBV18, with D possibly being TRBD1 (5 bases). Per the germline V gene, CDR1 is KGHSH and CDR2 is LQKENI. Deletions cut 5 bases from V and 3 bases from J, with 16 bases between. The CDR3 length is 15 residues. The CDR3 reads CASSIRGRKDTEAFF. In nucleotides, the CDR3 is TGTGCCAGCTCAATCCGGGGGAGGAAGGACACTGAAGCTTTCTTT.

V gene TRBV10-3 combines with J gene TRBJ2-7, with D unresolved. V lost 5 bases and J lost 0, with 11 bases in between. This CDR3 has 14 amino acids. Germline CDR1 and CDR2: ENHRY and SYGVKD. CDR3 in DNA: TGTGCCATCAGTCATCGTGAGAGCTCCTACGAGCAGTACTTC. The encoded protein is CAISHRESSYEQYF.

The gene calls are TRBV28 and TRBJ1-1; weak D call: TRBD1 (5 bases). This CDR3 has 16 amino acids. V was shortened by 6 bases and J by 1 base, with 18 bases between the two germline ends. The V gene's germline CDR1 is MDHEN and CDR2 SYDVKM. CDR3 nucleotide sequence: TGTGCCAGCAGCCCGATAGGGTGGAGGGGGAACACTGAAGCTTTCTTT. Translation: CASSPIGWRGNTEAFF.

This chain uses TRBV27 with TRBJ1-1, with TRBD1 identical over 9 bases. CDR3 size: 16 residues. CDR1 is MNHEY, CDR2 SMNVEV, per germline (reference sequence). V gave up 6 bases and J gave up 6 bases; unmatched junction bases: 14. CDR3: CASSSDRGQRKPEAFF. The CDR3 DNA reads TGTGCCAGCAGCTCGGACAGGGGACAAAGGAAGCCTGAAGCTTTCTTT.

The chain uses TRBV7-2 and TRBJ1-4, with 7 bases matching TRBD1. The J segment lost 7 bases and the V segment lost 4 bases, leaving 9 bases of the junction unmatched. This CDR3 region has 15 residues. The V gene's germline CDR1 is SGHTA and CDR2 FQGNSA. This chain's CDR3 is CASSSTGVVGEKLFF. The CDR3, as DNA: TGTGCCAGCAGCTCTACAGGGGTTGTGGGTGAAAAACTGTTTTTT.

CDR3 in amino acids: CSAGQGALEQYF. CDR3 nucleotide sequence: TGCAGCGCCGGACAGGGGGCTCTTGAGCAGTACTTC. V gene TRBV29-1 combines with J gene TRBJ2-7; 11 bases fit TRBD1. V gave up 7 bases and J gave up 7 bases; unmatched junction bases: 6. This CDR3 has 12 residues. The germline CDR1 and CDR2 sequences are SQVTM and ANQGSEA.

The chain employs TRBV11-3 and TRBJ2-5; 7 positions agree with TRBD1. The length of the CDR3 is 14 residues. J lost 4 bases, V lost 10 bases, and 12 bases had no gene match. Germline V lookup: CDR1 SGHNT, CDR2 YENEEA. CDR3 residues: CATKIRGPSETQYF. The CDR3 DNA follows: TGTGCCACCAAAATAAGGGGGCCTTCAGAGACCCAGTACTTC. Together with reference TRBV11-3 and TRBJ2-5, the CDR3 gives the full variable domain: EAGVVQSPRYKIIEKKQPVAFWCNPISGHNTLYWYLQNLGQGPELLIRYENEEAVDDSQLPKDRFSAERLKGVDSTLKIQPAELGDSAVYLCATKIRGPSETQYFGPGTRLLVL.

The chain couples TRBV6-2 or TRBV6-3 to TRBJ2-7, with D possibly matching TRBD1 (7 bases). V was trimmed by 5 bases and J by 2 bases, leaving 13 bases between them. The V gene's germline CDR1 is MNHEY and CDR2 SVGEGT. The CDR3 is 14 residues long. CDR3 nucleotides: TGTGCCAGCAGTCGGAGGGACAGAACCTACGAGCAGTACTTC. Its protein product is CASSRRDRTYEQYF.